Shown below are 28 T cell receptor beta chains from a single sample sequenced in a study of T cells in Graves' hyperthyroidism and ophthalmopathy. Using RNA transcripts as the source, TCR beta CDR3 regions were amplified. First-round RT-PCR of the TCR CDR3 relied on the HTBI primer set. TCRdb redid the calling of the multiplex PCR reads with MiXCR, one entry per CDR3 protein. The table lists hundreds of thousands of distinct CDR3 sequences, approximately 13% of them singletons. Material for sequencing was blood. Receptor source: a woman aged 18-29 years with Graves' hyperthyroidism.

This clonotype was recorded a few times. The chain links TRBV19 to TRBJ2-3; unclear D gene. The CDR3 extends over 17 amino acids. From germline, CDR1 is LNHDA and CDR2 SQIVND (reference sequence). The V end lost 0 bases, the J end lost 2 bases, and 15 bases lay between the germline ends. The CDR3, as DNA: TGTGCCAGTAGTATAGATGGCCAGACAATCAACACAGATACGCAGTATTTT. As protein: CASSIDGQTINTDTQYF.

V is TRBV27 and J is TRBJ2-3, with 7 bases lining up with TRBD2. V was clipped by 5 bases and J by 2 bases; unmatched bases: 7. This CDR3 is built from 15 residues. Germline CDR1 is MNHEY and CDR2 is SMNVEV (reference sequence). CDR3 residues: CASSPPGTNTDTQYF. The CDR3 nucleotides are TGTGCCAGCAGTCCCCCCGGGACTAACACAGATACGCAGTATTTT.

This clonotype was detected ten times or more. CDR3 sequence reads: CASSDEDNYGYTF. CDR3 DNA: TGTGCCAGCAGTGACGAGGACAACTATGGCTACACCTTC. V gene TRBV2 combines with J gene TRBJ1-2; D call uncertain. Trimming took 3 bases from V and 2 from J, leaving 7 bases between them. The CDR3 has 13 amino acids. From germline, CDR1 is SNHLY and CDR2 FYNNEI. Complete variable domain (other parts from reference TRBV2 and TRBJ1-2): EPEVTQTPSHQVTQMGQEVILRCVPISNHLYFYWYRQILGQKVEFLVSFYNNEISEKSEIFDDQFSVERPDGSNFTLKIRSTKLEDSAMYFCASSDEDNYGYTFGSGTRLTVV.

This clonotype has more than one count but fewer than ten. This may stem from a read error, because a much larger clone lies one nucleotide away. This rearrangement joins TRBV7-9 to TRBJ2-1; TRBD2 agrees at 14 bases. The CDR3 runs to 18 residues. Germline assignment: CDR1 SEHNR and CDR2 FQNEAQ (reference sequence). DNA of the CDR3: TGTGCCAGCAGCCCCGGGACTAGCGGGGGAAGCTCCTACAATAAGCAGTTCTTC. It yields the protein CASSPGTSGGSSYNKQFF.

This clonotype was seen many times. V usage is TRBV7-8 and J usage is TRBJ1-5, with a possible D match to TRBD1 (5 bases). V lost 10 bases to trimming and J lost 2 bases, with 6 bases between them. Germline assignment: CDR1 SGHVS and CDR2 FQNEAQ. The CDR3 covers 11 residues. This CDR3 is CATGGNQPQHF. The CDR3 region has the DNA TGTGCCACGGGGGGCAATCAGCCCCAGCATTTT.

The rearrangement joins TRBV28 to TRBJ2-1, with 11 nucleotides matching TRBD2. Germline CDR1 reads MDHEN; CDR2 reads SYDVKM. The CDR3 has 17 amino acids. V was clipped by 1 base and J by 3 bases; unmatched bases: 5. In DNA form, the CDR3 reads TGTGCCAGCAGTTTATTGACTAGCGGGGACTACTACAATGAGCAGTTCTTC. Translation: CASSLLTSGDYYNEQFF.

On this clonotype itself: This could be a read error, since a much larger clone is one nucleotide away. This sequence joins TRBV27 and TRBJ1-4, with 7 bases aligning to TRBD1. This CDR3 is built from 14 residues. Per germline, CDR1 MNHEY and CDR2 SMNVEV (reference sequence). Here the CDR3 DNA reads TGTGCCAGCAAACGCGGGACAGACAATGAAGAACTGTTTTTT. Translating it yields CASKRGTDNEELFF.

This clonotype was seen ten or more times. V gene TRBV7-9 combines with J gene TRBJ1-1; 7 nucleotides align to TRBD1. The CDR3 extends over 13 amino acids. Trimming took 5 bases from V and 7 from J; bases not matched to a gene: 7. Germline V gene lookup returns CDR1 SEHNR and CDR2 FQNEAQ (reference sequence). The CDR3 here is CASSRTGVNEAFF. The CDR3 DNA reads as TGTGCCAGCAGCCGCACAGGGGTAAATGAAGCTTTCTTT. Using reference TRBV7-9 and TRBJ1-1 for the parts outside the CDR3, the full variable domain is DTGVSQNPRHKITKRGQNVTFRCDPISEHNRLYWYRQTLGQGPEFLTYFQNEAQLEKSRLLSDRFSAERPKGSFSTLEIQRTEQGDSAMYLCASSRTGVNEAFFGQGTRLTVV.

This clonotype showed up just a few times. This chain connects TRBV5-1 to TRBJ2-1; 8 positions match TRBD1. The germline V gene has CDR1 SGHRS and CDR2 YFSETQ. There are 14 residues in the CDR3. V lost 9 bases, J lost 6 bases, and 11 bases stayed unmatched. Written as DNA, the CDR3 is TGCGCCACTACGGTACAGGGGGATTCCAATGAGCAGTTCTTC. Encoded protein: CATTVQGDSNEQFF. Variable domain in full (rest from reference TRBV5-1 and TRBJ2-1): KAGVTQTPRYLIKTRGQQVTLSCSPISGHRSVSWYQQTPGQGLQFLFEYFSETQRNKGNFPGRFSGRQFSNSRSEMNVSTLELGDSALYLCATTVQGDSNEQFFGPGTRLTVL.

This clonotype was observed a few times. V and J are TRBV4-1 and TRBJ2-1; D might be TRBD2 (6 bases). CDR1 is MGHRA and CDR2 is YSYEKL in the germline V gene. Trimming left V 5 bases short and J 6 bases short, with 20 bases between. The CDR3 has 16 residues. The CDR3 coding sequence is TGCGCCAGCAGCTCGGTCCTGCCCCGGGGAGGCAATGAGCAGTTCTTC. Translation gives CASSSVLPRGGNEQFF.

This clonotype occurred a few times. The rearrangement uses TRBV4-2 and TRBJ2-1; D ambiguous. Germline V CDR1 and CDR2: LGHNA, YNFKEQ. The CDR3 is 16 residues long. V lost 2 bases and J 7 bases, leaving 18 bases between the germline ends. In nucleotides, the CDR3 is TGTGCCAGCAGCCAACAAGGACCCCCCCCAGTGAATGAGCAGTTCTTC. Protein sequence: CASSQQGPPPVNEQFF.

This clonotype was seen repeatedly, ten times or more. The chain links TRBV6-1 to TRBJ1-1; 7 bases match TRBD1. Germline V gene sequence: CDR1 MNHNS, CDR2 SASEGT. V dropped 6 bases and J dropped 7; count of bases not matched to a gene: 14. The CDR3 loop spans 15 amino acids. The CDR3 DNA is TGTGCCAGCAGGGGACCGGGACAGAATATATTTGAAGCTTTCTTT. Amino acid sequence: CASRGPGQNIFEAFF.

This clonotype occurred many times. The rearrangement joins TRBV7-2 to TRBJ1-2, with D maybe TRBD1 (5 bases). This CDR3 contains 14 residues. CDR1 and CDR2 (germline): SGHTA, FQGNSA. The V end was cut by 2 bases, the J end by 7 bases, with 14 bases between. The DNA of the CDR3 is TGTGCCAGCAGCTTACGGGGCGGTGAGGGTGGCTACACCTTC. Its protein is CASSLRGGEGGYTF.

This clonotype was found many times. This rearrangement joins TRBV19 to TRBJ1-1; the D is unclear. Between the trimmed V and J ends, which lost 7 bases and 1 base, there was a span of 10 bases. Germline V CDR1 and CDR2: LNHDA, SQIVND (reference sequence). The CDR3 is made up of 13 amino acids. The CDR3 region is CASITTGNTEAFF. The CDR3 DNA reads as TGTGCCAGTATAACGACGGGGAACACTGAAGCTTTCTTT.

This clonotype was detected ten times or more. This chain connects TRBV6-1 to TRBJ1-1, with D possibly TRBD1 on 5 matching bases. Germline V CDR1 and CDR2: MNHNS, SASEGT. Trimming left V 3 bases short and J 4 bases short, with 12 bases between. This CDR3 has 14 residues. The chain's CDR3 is CASSEGRGVTEAFF. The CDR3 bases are TGTGCCAGCAGTGAGGGTAGAGGGGTCACTGAAGCTTTCTTT.

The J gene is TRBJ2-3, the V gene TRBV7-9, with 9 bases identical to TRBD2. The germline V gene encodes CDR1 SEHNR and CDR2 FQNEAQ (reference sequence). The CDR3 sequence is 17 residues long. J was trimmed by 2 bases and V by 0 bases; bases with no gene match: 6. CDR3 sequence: CASSLASRGGLTDTQYF. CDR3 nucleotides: TGTGCCAGCAGCTTAGCGTCGCGGGGGGGCCTCACAGATACGCAGTATTTT.

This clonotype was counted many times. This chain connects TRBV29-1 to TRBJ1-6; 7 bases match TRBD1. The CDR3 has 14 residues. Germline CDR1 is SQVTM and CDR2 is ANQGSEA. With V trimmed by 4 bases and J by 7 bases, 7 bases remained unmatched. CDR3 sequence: CSVASGTANSPLHF. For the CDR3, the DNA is TGCAGCGTTGCGTCCGGGACAGCCAATTCACCCCTCCACTTT.

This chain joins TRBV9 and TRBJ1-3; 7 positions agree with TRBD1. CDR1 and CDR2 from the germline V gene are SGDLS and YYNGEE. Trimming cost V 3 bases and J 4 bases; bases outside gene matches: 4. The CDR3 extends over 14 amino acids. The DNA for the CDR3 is TGTGCCAGCAGCGCACAGGGGTCAGGAAACACCATATATTTT. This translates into CASSAQGSGNTIYF.

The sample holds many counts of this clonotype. CDR3 loop: CASSPMTDTQYF. CDR3 in DNA: TGTGCCAGCTCACCGATGACAGATACGCAGTATTTT. V usage is TRBV18 and J usage is TRBJ2-3, with D uncertain. The CDR3 consists of 12 residues. CDR1 and CDR2 (germline): KGHSH, LQKENI. V was trimmed by 3 bases and J by 3 bases, leaving 4 bases between them.

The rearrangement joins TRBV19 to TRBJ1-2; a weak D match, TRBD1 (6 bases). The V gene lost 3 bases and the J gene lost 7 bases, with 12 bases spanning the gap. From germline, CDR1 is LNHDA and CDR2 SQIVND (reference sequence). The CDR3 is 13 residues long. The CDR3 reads CASSINRVAGYTF. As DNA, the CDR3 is TGTGCCAGTAGTATTAACAGGGTCGCTGGCTACACCTTC.

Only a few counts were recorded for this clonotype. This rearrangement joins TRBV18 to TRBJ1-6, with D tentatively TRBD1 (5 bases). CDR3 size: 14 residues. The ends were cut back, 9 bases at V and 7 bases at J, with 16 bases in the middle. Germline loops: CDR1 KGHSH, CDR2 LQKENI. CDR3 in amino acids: CARLPGTGNSPLHF. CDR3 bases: TGTGCCAGACTACCCGGGACGGGGAATTCACCCCTCCACTTT.

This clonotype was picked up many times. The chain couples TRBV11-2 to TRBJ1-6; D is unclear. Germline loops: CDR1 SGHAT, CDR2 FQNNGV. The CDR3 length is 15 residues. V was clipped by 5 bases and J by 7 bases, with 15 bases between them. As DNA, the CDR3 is TGTGCCAGCAGCCCAATCCGGGCCCTCAATTCACCCCTCCACTTT. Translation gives CASSPIRALNSPLHF. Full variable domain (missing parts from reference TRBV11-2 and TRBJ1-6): EAGVAQSPRYKIIEKRQSVAFWCNPISGHATLYWYQQILGQGPKLLIQFQNNGVVDDSQLPKDRFSAERLKGVDSTLKIQPAKLEDSAVYLCASSPIRALNSPLHFGNGTRLTVT.

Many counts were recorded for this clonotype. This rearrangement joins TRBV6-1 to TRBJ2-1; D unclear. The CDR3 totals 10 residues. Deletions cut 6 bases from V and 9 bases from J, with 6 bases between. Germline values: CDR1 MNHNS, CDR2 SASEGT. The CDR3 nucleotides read TGTGCCAGCAGATATGGTGAGCAGTTCTTC. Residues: CASRYGEQFF.

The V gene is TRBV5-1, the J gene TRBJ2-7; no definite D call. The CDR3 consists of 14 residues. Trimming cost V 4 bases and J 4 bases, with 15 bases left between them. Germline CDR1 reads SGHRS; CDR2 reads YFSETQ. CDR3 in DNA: TGCGCCAGCAGCCCCGTAGCCACCCCTTACGAGCAGTACTTC. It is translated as CASSPVATPYEQYF.

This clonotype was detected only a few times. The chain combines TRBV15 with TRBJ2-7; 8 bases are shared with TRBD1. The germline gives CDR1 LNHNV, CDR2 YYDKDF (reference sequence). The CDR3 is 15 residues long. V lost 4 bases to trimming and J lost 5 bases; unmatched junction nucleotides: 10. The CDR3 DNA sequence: TGTGCCACCAGCATCCATCCAGCAGGGGGCGACGAGCAGTACTTC. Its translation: CATSIHPAGGDEQYF.

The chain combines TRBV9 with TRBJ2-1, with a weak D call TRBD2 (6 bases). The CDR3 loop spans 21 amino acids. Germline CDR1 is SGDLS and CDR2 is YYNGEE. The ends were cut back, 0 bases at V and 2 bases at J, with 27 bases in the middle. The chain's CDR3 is CASSVGDRDSFTGRTYNEQFF. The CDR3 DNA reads TGTGCCAGCAGCGTAGGGGACCGGGACTCCTTCACGGGCAGGACCTACAATGAGCAGTTCTTC.

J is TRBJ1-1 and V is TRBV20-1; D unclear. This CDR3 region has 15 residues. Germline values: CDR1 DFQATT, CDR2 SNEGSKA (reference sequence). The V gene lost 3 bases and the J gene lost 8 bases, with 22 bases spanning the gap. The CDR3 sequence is CSARPGSRMALEAFF. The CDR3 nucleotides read TGCAGTGCTAGGCCGGGGTCACGAATGGCCTTGGAAGCTTTCTTT.

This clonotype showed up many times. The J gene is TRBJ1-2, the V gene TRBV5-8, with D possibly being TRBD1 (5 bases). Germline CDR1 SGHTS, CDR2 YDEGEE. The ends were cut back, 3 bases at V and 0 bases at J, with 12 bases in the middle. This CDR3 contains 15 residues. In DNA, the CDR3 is TGTGCCAGCAGCTCCGGGACGATGCCTAACTATGGCTACACCTTC. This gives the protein CASSSGTMPNYGYTF.